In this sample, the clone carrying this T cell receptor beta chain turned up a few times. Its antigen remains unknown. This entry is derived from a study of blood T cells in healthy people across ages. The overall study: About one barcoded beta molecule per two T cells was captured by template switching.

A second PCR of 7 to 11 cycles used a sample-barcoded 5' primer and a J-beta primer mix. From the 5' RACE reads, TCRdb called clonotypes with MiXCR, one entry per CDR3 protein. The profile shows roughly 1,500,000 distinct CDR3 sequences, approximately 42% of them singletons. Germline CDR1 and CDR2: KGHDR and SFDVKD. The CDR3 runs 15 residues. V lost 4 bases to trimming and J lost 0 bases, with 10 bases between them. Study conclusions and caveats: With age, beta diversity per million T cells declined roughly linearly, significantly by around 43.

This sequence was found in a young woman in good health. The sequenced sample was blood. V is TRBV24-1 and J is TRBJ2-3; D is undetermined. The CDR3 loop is CATSDASTSTDTQYF. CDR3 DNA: TGTGCCACCAGTGACGCGAGTACTAGCACAGATACGCAGTATTTT.